Listed below are T cell receptor delta chains from one sample, sequenced in a study of Vδ1+ human thymocytes. TCRdb reapplied CATT to the multiplex PCR reads. The sample includes around 56,000 delta-chain clones, more than 13% of them seen just once. The sequenced sample consisted of Vdelta1+ gamma-delta thymocytes from the thymus. Every receptor here comes from a girl less than two years old who had congenital heart surgery. Each CDR3 is given with its conserved first and last residue. D genes are given only for firm matches. Not every row has a clone size; where given, it reads once, few, many or a size class.

v_gene	d_gene	abundance	j_gene	CDR3nt	CDR3aa
TRDV1	TRDD3	-	TRDJ1	TGTGCTCTTGGGGAACGGAAGTTAGTGGCGACTGGGGGATGTGGGGGCACCGATAAACTCATCTTT	CALGERKLVATGGCGGTDKLIF
TRDV1	-	few	TRDJ1	TGTGCTCTTGGGAAACCCTCGGGGGTTCACCCATACACCGATAAACTCATCTTT	CALGKPSGVHPYTDKLIF
TRDV1	TRDD3	-	TRDJ1	TGTGCTCTTGGGGACTCAAAGGATTACTGGGGGATACAGGGGAACCTCCAGTACACCGATAAACTCATCTTT	CALGDSKDYWGIQGNLQYTDKLIF
TRDV1	TRDD2	few	TRDJ1	TGTGCTCTTGGGGAACTCATTCCTACGTACCGGGGACCGTACACCGATAAACTCATCTTT	CALGELIPTYRGPYTDKLIF
TRDV1	-	few	TRDJ1	TGTGCTCTTGGGGAACTCAATCCTACGTGGGGCTGGGGGCCCGGTGGAGATAAACTCATCTTT	CALGELNPTWGWGPGGDKLIF
TRDV1	-	few	TRDJ1	TGTGCTCTTGGGGAACTAGCTGGCGGATTCACCGATAAACTCATCTTT	CALGELAGGFTDKLIF
TRDV1	TRDD3	-	TRDJ1	TGTGCTCTTGGGGGACTATGGGGGATACGGAGACTCATCTTT	CALGGLWGIRRLIF
TRDV1	-	few	TRDJ1	TGTGCTCTTGGGGAACTCTGGAAAGGACCCTTGTACACCGATAAACTCATCTTT	CALGELWKGPLYTDKLIF
TRDV1	TRDD2	few	TRDJ1	TGTGCTCTTGGGGATCCCCCCCTTCCTTCCTACGTTCTTCATGTACTGGGTTATAAACTCATCTTT	CALGDPPLPSYVLHVLGYKLIF
TRDV1	TRDD3	few	TRDJ1	TGTGCTCTTGGGTCTCTCCTTGGGGGATATAATGGTAAACTCATCTTT	CALGSLLGGYNGKLIF
TRDV1	-	-	TRDJ1	TGTGCTCTTGGGGTCTGCCTACCCACCGATAAACTCATCTTT	CALGVCLPTDKLIF
TRDV2	TRDD3	-	TRDJ1	TGTGCCTGTGATCCTGGGGGATTTCTAGGTACCCCGGGGGCCGATAAACTCATCTTT	CACDPGGFLGTPGADKLIF
TRDV1	-	few	TRDJ1	TGTGCTCTTGGGGAACTCCGACACTCCGTAAAGCACGGAAAACTGTCAGACACCGATAAACTCATCTTT	CALGELRHSVKHGKLSDTDKLIF
TRDV1	TRDD3	-	TRDJ1	TGTGCTCTTGGGGAACTTAGCTCCCCCGTACTGGGGTCCACCGATAAACTCATCTTT	CALGELSSPVLGSTDKLIF
TRDV1	TRDD2	few	TRDJ1	TGTGCTCTTGGGAAAATTCCTACCCATTCGGAAGGGGGTTACACCGATAAACTCATCTTT	CALGKIPTHSEGGYTDKLIF
TRDV1	-	-	TRDJ1	TGTGCTCTTGGGGAACTAGTCTCGTCGCAAAACACCGATAAACTCATCTTT	CALGELVSSQNTDKLIF
TRDV1	-	-	TRDJ1	TGTGCTCTTGGGGCCCGGCCTTCCTACGACTGGGGGATGTACACCGATAAACTCATCTTT	CALGARPSYDWGMYTDKLIF
TRDV1	-	few	TRDJ1	TGTGCTCTTGGGGAAGGGTCCCTCCTAAAGGAGGCCAAAGCCCATTACACCGATAAACTCATCTTT	CALGEGSLLKEAKAHYTDKLIF
TRDV1	TRDD3	-	TRDJ1	TGTGCTCTTGGGGAGATGAAACTTCCTACATCCCTTACTGGGGGATACAAAGCCGTACGGAGGACCGATAAACTCATCTTT	CALGEMKLPTSLTGGYKAVRRTDKLIF
TRDV1	TRDD3	few	TRDJ1	TGTGCTCTTGGGGAACTCTACTGGGGGATACGAGGAACCGATAAACTCATCTTT	CALGELYWGIRGTDKLIF
TRDV1	-	-	TRDJ1	TGTGCTCTTGGGGAACTCAAACGGGAGAGACTCGATAAACTCATCTTT	CALGELKRERLDKLIF
TRDV1	-	few	TRDJ1	TGTGCTCTTGGGGAACCCCGCCTTCCCCCCATTGAGGAACCCCCCTTCGTCGTCGTTTCACCCCTTAAACTCATCTTT	CALGEPRLPPIEEPPFVVVSPLKLIF
TRDV1	-	few	TRDJ1	TGTGCTCTTGGGGAACAGCCTTCCTACGTCTCCCGTACTGGGGGAGGCGATAAACTCATCTTT	CALGEQPSYVSRTGGGDKLIF
TRDV1	-	-	TRDJ1	TGTGCTCTTGGGGGCCCCTTCCCTTACTGGGGATGGTACACCGATAAACTCATCTTT	CALGGPFPYWGWYTDKLIF
TRDV1	TRDD3	-	TRDJ1	TGTGCTCTTGGGGAACCCAAAATTAGTCCTTCCTTCCTTGTACTGGGGGATACTGGTACCGATAAACTCATCTTT	CALGEPKISPSFLVLGDTGTDKLIF
TRDV1	-	few	TRDJ1	TGTGCTCTTGGGGAACGTTTCTTACAATTGCGGGGACCCTCCACGTACACCGATAAACTCATCTTT	CALGERFLQLRGPSTYTDKLIF
TRAV29/DV5	-	-	TRDJ1	TGTGCAGCAGGTAATTCCCGGCCTTCCTTTACTGGGGGTTCCTCCACCGATAAACTCATCTTT	CAAGNSRPSFTGGSSTDKLIF
TRAV29/DV5	-	-	TRDJ1	TGTGCAGCATTCGGTTATAGTCGATACACCGATAAACTCATCTTT	CAAFGYSRYTDKLIF